This paragraph covers one T cell receptor (beta chain) sequence. The same CDR3 also results from other DNA sequences found in this sample. PCR was performed using 60 Vbeta and 13 Jbeta primers. Original methodology: Unique TCR beta chains numbered roughly 84 million in a later analysis, with around 10 million shared. Sequenced by immunoSEQ multiplex PCR; TCRdb stores in-frame clones only, minus some. The D gene and trimming were derived from the DNA, and the V and J assignments and clone size from that table. This table has 120,000 to 150,000 clones, roughly 84% appearing once. The data stem from a study of cytomegalovirus exposure and HLA in healthy donors. This TCR derives from a boy aged 2-9 years in good health and CMV-seronegative. The sequencing input was PBMCs.

CDR3 protein: CASSRSRVGRANEKLFF. The CDR3 bases are TGTGCCAGCAGTCGGAGCAGAGTCGGCAGAGCTAATGAAAAACTGTTTTTT. V and J are TRBV27 and TRBJ1-4; the D is unclear. V lost 5 bases and J 3 bases, leaving 19 bases between the germline ends. This CDR3 has 17 residues. Germline V gene data show CDR1 as MNHEY and CDR2 as SMNVEV (reference sequence).